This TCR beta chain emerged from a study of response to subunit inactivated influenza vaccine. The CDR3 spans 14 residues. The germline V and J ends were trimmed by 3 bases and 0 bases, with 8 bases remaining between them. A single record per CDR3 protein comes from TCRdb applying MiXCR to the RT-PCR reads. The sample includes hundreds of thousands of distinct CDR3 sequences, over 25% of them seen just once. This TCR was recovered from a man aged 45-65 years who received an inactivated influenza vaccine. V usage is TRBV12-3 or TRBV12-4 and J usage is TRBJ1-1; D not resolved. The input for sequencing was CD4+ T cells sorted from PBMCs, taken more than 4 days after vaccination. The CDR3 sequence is CASSFGLVNTEAFF. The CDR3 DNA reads TGTGCCAGCAGTTTCGGGTTAGTGAACACTGAAGCTTTCTTT.